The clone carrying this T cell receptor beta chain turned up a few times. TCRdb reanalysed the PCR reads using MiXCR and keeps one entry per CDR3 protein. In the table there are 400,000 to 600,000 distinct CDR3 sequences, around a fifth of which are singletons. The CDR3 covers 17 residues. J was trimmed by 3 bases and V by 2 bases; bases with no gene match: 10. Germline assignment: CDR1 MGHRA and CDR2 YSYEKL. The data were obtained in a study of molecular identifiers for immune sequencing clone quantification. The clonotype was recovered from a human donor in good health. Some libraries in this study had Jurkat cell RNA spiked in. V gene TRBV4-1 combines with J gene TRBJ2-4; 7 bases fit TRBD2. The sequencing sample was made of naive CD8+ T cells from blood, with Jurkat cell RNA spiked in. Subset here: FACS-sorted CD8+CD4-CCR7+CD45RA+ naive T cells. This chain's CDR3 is CASSQSRLAELKNIQYF. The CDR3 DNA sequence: TGCGCCAGCAGCCAATCTAGGCTAGCGGAGCTCAAAAACATTCAGTACTTC.